This TCR beta chain was retrieved from a study of blood T cell repertoires in COVID-19. Germline assignment: CDR1 SEHNR and CDR2 FQNEAQ (reference sequence). This CDR3 has 14 amino acids. The V gene lost 5 bases and the J gene lost 6 bases, with 17 bases spanning the gap. Profiling relied on immunoSEQ multiplex PCR, and the TCRdb table lists in-frame clones only, not all of them. This table has tens of thousands of clones, approximately 80% appearing once. What was sequenced was peripheral blood. This receptor was identified in a woman of 80 years or more with active or convalescent COVID-19. The V call is TRBV7-9, the J call TRBJ2-7, with TRBD1 as a possible D gene (6 bases). CDR3 amino acids: CASSLWTEGAEQYF. The CDR3 nucleotides read TGTGCCAGCAGCCTATGGACAGAAGGAGCCGAGCAGTACTTC.